Included here is one T cell receptor (beta chain) sequence, with context. It has no known antigen specificity. Within one base of it there is no much larger clone, and no base qualities were kept. This sample was included in a study of T cell responses to AZD1222 COVID-19 vaccine (dated by TCRdb to about 2021). For the study in its entirety: AZD1222 recipients with second doses at about 4 weeks or about 12 weeks were pooled, because spike-specific TCR depth and breadth did not differ between schedules. A total of just over 230 trial participants underwent TCR sequencing, of whom 200 to 220 had received two doses of AZD1222 and around 25 had received two doses of the MenACWY control vaccine. Trial participants were enrolled into age subgroups of 18-55, 56-69 and 70-plus years, which contained roughly 140, 27 and 60 TCR-sequenced participants, respectively. General findings and caveats noted by the study authors: After two AZD1222 doses, spike-specific TCR breadth and depth were significantly higher than at day 0 and than in MenACWY recipients. The whole spike protein was spanned by vaccine-associated CD4 TCRs, and dominant responses were seen in regions 160-218 and 743-854. In the small 56-69-year group, the increase in depth fell short of significance, most likely because of low power. Participants were mostly white British and included more females than males, and it was suggested by the authors that clonal diversity may have been underestimated. Because no samples from the day 14 peak response were available, repertoires could be characterized only after the peak T cell response. Conclusions about previously exposed vaccinees are limited, since just five or six AZD1222 recipients were seropositive for SARS-CoV-2 at baseline. Nearly half of unique spike-specific TCRs reportedly recognized epitopes outside regions mutated in the B.1.351 and B.1.1.7 variants.

The CDR3 regions of human TCRbeta chains were analyzed by immunosequencing. As for the original processing: Repertoire TCRs were matched against a reference library of SARS-CoV-2-specific TCRs generated with the MIRA antigen-specificity platform. Breadth meant the fraction of unique TCRs that were SARS-CoV-2-associated, whereas depth meant the fraction of total T cells that were SARS-CoV-2-associated. Using the MIRA data, each spike-specific TCR was assigned both to the spike region to which the TCR was reactive and to a CD4 or CD8 class. Log10-transformed breadth and depth values were compared by one-way ANOVA with Sidak's multiple comparisons tests. In its TCRdb copy, this immuneACCESS table keeps in-frame sequences only and misses some clones. Where compared with another copy, unresolved V genes explain less than half of these, and the others have no known cause. V, J and clone size were drawn from that table, and D and trimming were deduced from the DNA. The sample has 75,000 to 100,000 clones on record, nearly 90% of them singletons. Almost 8.5% of the sample goes to the ten largest clones.

In the paper's terms, the time point label means: baseline before first vaccination. Vaccinee samples were obtained from the UK trials COV001 and COV002, which included a single-blind randomized controlled phase 2/3 trial of AZD1222 (ChAdOx1 nCoV-19) in healthy adults. For TCRbeta chain sequencing, PBMC samples from trial participants were taken at day 0 and at day 28 after the second dose. The CDR3 numbers 12 residues from cysteine through phenylalanine. Only CDR3 DNA is held: 36 bases, read in frame from base 1. At the junction V is shortened by 9 bases and J by 1 base, with 9 bases in between. CDR1 is given as MNHEY and CDR2 as SMNVEV, both from the germline V gene (reference sequence).

Sequencing used peripheral blood, obtained on day 0 of AZD1222 vaccination. This TCR was sampled from an adult in good health. The rearrangement combines TRBV27 with TRBJ1-1; 6 matching bases give a weak D call of TRBD1. The CDR3 reads CASSRGNTEAFF. Read as DNA, the sequence is TGTGCCAGTTCCAGGGGGAACACTGAAGCTTTCTTT.